The next 5 T cell receptor beta chains were all read from a single sample in a study of OX40 agonist ivuxolimab in advanced cancers. Method: immunoSEQ multiplex PCR; TCRdb's copy keeps in-frame clones and lacks some. The sample gives tens of thousands of clones, approximately 87% of which show up once; roughly 1.9% is in the top ten. Material: CD4+ or CD8+ T cells sorted from blood, obtained in a trial of the OX40 agonist ivuxolimab. The source is an adult with an advanced solid tumor such as melanoma, head and neck, liver or kidney cancer.

The CDR3 DNA follows: TGTGCCAGCTCACCACGGGAGGGAGCTGGAAACACCATATATTTT. As protein: CASSPREGAGNTIYF. V and J are TRBV18 and TRBJ1-3; D remains ambiguous. This CDR3 contains 15 residues. V was shortened by 1 base and J by 2 bases, with 9 bases between the two germline ends. Germline V gene data show CDR1 as KGHSH and CDR2 as LQKENI.

This clone was counted only a few times. This chain joins TRBV7-2 and TRBJ1-1; no definite D call. From germline, CDR1 is SGHTA and CDR2 FQGNSA. This CDR3 has 12 amino acids. V gave up 5 bases and J gave up 3 bases, with 7 bases separating them. CDR3 region: CASSTAYTEAFF. In DNA form, the CDR3 reads TGTGCCAGCAGCACAGCTTACACTGAAGCTTTCTTT.

The gene calls are TRBV28 and TRBJ1-2; D might be TRBD1 (5 bases). Germline V lookup: CDR1 MDHEN, CDR2 SYDVKM. Trimming took 5 bases from V and 6 from J, leaving 16 bases between them. CDR3 length: 14 amino acids. The CDR3 DNA is TGTGCCAGCAGTCCCGGGAGTCGGGGCCATGGCTACACCTTC. It encodes CASSPGSRGHGYTF.

V gene TRBV19 combines with J gene TRBJ2-3; TRBD1 matches 10 bases. The CDR3 consists of 15 residues. J lost 3 bases, V lost 6 bases, and 6 bases had no gene match. Germline V gene lookup returns CDR1 LNHDA and CDR2 SQIVND (reference sequence). CDR3 in amino acids: CASRGPGQGTDTQYF. The CDR3 nucleotides read TGTGCCAGTAGGGGGCCGGGACAGGGGACAGATACGCAGTATTTT.

V and J are TRBV27 and TRBJ2-7; D is tentatively TRBD1 or TRBD2 (5 bases each). V lost 4 bases, J lost 2 bases, and 15 bases lay in between. Per germline, CDR1 MNHEY and CDR2 SMNVEV (reference sequence). The CDR3 has 15 amino acids. The CDR3 coding sequence is TGTGCCAGCAGTTCCCGGGACCGAAGCGCCTACGAGCAGTACTTC. It codes for CASSSRDRSAYEQYF.